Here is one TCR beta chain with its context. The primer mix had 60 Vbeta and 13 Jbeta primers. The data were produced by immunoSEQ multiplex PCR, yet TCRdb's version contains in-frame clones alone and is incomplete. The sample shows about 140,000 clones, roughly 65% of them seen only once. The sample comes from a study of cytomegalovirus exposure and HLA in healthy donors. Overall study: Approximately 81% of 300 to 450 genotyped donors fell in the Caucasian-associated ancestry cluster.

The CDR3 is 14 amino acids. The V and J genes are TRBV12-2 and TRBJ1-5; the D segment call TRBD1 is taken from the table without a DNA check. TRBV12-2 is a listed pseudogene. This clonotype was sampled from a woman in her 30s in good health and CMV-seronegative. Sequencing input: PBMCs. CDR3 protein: CASRRGTGNQPQHF. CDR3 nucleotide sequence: TGTGCAAGTCGCAGAGGGACAGGCAATCAGCCCCAGCATTTT.